The source of this TCR beta chain is a study of T cells after yellow fever vaccination. This clonotype showed up many times. The antigen is not known. The CDR3 runs to 16 residues. Trimming took 6 bases from V and 6 from J; bases not matched to a gene: 13. CDR1 LGHNA and CDR2 YSLEER come from the germline V gene. The study's findings and limits: Post-booster repertoires again held most primary-vaccination clones (roughly 95% CD4, 85% to 90% CD8). Peaking on day 5 versus 15, the secondary response was faster but weaker.

The 5'RACE template-switching step produced TCR cDNA and added a universal primer site and UMIs. TCRdb used MiXCR to reprocess the 5' RACE reads, holding one entry per CDR3 protein. Of 310,000 or so distinct CDR3 sequences listed, around 6.8% are singletons. The TCR comes from a man in his late teens or twenties who received the YFV17D yellow fever vaccine. Sequencing was performed on PBMCs, taken roughly 47 days after the first yellow fever vaccination. The chain combines TRBV4-3 with TRBJ2-2, with 7 bases lining up with TRBD2. The CDR3 DNA follows: TGCGCCAGCAGTCGGGACTACACAGCTGGGGCCGGGGAGCTGTTTTTT. Amino acid sequence: CASSRDYTAGAGELFF.